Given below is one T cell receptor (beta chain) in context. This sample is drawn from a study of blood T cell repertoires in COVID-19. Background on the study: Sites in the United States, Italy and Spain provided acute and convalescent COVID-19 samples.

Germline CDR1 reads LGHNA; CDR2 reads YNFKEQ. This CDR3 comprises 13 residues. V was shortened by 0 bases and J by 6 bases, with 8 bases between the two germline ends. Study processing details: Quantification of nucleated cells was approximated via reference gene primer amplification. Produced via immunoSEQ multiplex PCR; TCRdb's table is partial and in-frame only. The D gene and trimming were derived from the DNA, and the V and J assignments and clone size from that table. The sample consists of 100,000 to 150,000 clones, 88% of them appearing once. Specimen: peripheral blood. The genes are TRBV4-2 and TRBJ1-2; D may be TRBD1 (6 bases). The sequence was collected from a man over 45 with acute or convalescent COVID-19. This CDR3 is CASSQDKGDGYTF. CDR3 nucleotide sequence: TGTGCCAGCAGCCAAGATAAGGGGGATGGCTACACCTTC.